This T cell receptor beta chain is from a study of T cell responses to AZD1222 COVID-19 vaccine. Notes on the study in general: It was only a handful of AZD1222 recipients who were seropositive at baseline. Clonal diversity was possibly underestimated; the donors were predominantly white British and more often female. Among vaccine-associated CD4 TCRs, coverage spanned spike, with dominance at 160-218 and 743-854.

Germline CDR1 reads SGHNT; CDR2 reads YYREEE (reference sequence). The CDR3 totals 14 residues. With 4 bases clipped from V and 4 bases from J, the junction kept 6 bases outside the gene matches. For this clone: Its antigen is unknown.

The data were produced by immunoSEQ multiplex PCR, yet TCRdb's version contains in-frame clones alone and is incomplete. The sample includes about 140,000 clones, around 93% seen only once; the top ten take 3% to 4.5%. The chain combines TRBV5-4 with TRBJ1-2; 8 bases line up with TRBD1. The sequence came from an adult who received the AZD1222 COVID-19 vaccine. The specimen was peripheral blood, collected 28 days after the second AZD1222 dose. The DNA of the CDR3 is TGTGCCAGCAGCCCGCAGGGGGCCGGCTATGGCTACACCTTC. It specifies CASSPQGAGYGYTF.